This record looks at one T cell receptor beta chain sequence and its context. The data stem from a study of blood T cell repertoires in COVID-19. Using immunoSEQ multiplex PCR, the repertoire was profiled, and TCRdb retains in-frame clones only, with some absent. Among under 250,000 clones, 89% were seen once, and the ten largest hold roughly 6%. Trimming removed 0 bases from V and 0 bases from J; junction bases left unmatched: 4. This CDR3 is 16 amino acids long. CDR1 and CDR2 from the germline V gene are LNHNV and YYDKDF (reference sequence). The sample consisted of peripheral blood. The sequence was obtained from a man aged 60-69 years who had recovered from COVID-19. V is TRBV15 and J is TRBJ1-2, with 7 bases identical to TRBD1. The CDR3 is CATSREGQGANYGYTF. The CDR3 region has the DNA TGTGCCACCAGCAGAGAAGGGCAGGGGGCTAACTATGGCTACACCTTC.